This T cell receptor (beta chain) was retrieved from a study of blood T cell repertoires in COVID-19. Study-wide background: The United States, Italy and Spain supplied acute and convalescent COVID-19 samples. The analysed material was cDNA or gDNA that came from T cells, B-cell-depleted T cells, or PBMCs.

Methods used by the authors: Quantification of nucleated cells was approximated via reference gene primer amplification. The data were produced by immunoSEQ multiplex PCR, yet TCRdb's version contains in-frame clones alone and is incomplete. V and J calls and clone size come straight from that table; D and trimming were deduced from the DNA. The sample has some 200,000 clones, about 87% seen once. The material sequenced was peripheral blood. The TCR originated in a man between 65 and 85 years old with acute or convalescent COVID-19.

The CDR3 sequence: CASSLVDRSLSYEQYF. Here the CDR3 DNA reads TGTGCCAGCAGCTTAGTCGACAGATCCCTTTCCTACGAGCAGTACTTC. The gene calls are TRBV7-9 and TRBJ2-7; D possibly corresponds to TRBD1 (5 bases). CDR3 length equals 16 residues. V lost 1 base to trimming and J lost 1 base, with 14 bases between them. Germline V gene lookup returns CDR1 SEHNR and CDR2 FQNEAQ (reference sequence).